The 18 T cell receptor beta chains below all came from one sample that was sequenced in a study of blood T cell repertoires in COVID-19. Only in-frame clones appear in the TCRdb table, and some are missing; sequencing was by immunoSEQ multiplex PCR. The sample carries approximately 100,000 clones, roughly 91% recorded once. The source material was peripheral blood. The receptor source for this set is a human donor with acute or convalescent COVID-19. The donor label of this sample is uncertain.

The rearrangement uses TRBV19 and TRBJ1-6, with 10 positions matching TRBD1. Germline lookup yields CDR1 LNHDA and CDR2 SQIVND (reference sequence). The CDR3 contains 15 residues. The V and J ends lost 3 bases and 8 bases, in that order; junction bases with no gene match: 4. In nucleotides, the CDR3 is TGTGCCAGTAGTATCGGGGACAGGGGTTATTCACCCCTCCACTTT. This gives the protein CASSIGDRGYSPLHF.

In DNA, the CDR3 is TGTGCCAGCAGCCAAGGAGTCTCGGGGACGCAGTATTTT. It specifies CASSQGVSGTQYF. The chain has TRBV3-1 (or the pseudogene TRBV3-2) and TRBJ2-3; D possibly corresponds to TRBD2 (5 bases). Trimming left V 1 base short and J 9 bases short, with 11 bases between. There are 13 residues in the CDR3. Germline CDR1 is LGHDT and CDR2 is YNNKEL (reference sequence).

The chain joins TRBV19 to TRBJ2-7, with 8 bases fitting TRBD2. With V trimmed by 7 bases and J by 3 bases, 8 bases remained unmatched. This CDR3 comprises 14 residues. The germline CDR1 and CDR2 sequences are LNHDA and SQIVND (reference sequence). CDR3 nucleotide sequence: TGTGCCAGTACCCGAAGCGGGGGAGACTACGAGCAGTACTTC. Its translation: CASTRSGGDYEQYF.

The V gene is TRBV28, the J gene TRBJ1-2; D is ambiguous. This CDR3 region has 14 residues. Trimming took 1 base from V and 4 from J, leaving 10 bases between them. The germline V gene encodes CDR1 MDHEN and CDR2 SYDVKM. This chain's CDR3 is CASSLLPGVYGYTF. The CDR3 DNA is TGTGCCAGCAGTTTATTGCCAGGTGTCTATGGCTACACCTTC.

This rearrangement joins TRBV19 to TRBJ2-3; TRBD1 matches at 7 bases. Germline V CDR1 and CDR2: LNHDA, SQIVND (reference sequence). V was clipped by 4 bases and J by 0 bases; unmatched bases: 10. CDR3 length equals 17 residues. CDR3 sequence: CASSRQGGRTSTDTQYF. The CDR3 DNA reads TGTGCCAGTAGTAGACAGGGCGGTCGAACTAGCACAGATACGCAGTATTTT. Complete variable domain (other parts from reference TRBV19 and TRBJ2-3): DGGITQSPKYLFRKEGQNVTLSCEQNLNHDAMYWYRQDPGQGLRLIYYSQIVNDFQKGDIAEGYSVSREKKESFPLTVTSAQKNPTAFYLCASSRQGGRTSTDTQYFGPGTRLTVL.

This rearrangement joins TRBV2 to TRBJ1-2; D is perhaps TRBD1 (6 bases). This CDR3 has 14 residues. The germline V gene encodes CDR1 SNHLY and CDR2 FYNNEI. Trimming pared 6 bases from V and 4 bases from J, leaving 15 bases between. The CDR3 protein is CASRGRGGLYGYTF. In nucleotides, the CDR3 is TGTGCCAGCAGAGGTCGTGGGGGCCTCTATGGCTACACCTTC.

The genes are TRBV11-3 and TRBJ2-7; D is uncertain. This CDR3 has 13 residues. Per germline, CDR1 SGHNT and CDR2 YENEEA. V was shortened by 0 bases and J by 7 bases, with 10 bases between the two germline ends. The CDR3 bases are TGTGCCAGCAGCTTAGATCAGTCCCGTGAGCAGTACTTC. Translation: CASSLDQSREQYF. Using reference TRBV11-3 and TRBJ2-7 for the parts outside the CDR3, the full variable domain is EAGVVQSPRYKIIEKKQPVAFWCNPISGHNTLYWYLQNLGQGPELLIRYENEEAVDDSQLPKDRFSAERLKGVDSTLKIQPAELGDSAVYLCASSLDQSREQYFGPGTRLTVT.

This clone has a handful of counts. DNA for the CDR3: TGTGCCAGCAGCATGGTCGGGACTAGCGGGACCGATGAGCAGTTCTTC. This gives the protein CASSMVGTSGTDEQFF. V and J are TRBV9 and TRBJ2-1; 13 bases line up with TRBD2. The CDR3 has 16 residues. CDR1 and CDR2 from the germline V gene are SGDLS and YYNGEE. With 4 bases clipped from V and 8 bases from J, the junction kept 9 bases outside the gene matches.

The chain recombines TRBV29-1 with TRBJ2-3; the D gene is possibly TRBD1 (6 bases). The CDR3 is 14 amino acids. V gave up 3 bases and J gave up 1 base, with 11 bases separating them. From germline, CDR1 is SQVTM and CDR2 ANQGSEA. Written as DNA, the CDR3 is TGCAGCGTTGATACCCGACAGGGCACAGATACGCAGTATTTT. This codes for CSVDTRQGTDTQYF.

This sequence joins TRBV6-6 and TRBJ2-1, with D perhaps matching TRBD2 (6 bases). V lost 2 bases and J lost 2, with 10 bases in between. The CDR3 is made up of 15 amino acids. Germline CDR1 and CDR2: MNHNY and SVGAGI (reference sequence). In DNA, the CDR3 is TGTGCCAGCAGTTACCTTGGGGGGACCTACAATGAGCAGTTCTTC. Translation: CASSYLGGTYNEQFF.

This chain uses TRBV11-2 with TRBJ2-3; D not resolved. V lost 4 bases, J lost 4 bases, and 6 bases lay in between. The CDR3 has 12 amino acids. Germline V gene data show CDR1 as SGHAT and CDR2 as FQNNGV. The CDR3 DNA reads TGTGCCAGCAGCTCACTTTCAGATACGCAGTATTTT. Amino acids: CASSSLSDTQYF.

The chain uses TRBV6-2 or TRBV6-3 and TRBJ2-5, with 8 bases identical to TRBD2. CDR1 and CDR2 (germline): MNHEY, SVGEGT. Trimming cost V 6 bases and J 5 bases; bases outside gene matches: 11. The CDR3 covers 15 residues. The CDR3 sequence is CASSNLIAGLETQYF. The CDR3 DNA reads TGTGCCAGCAGCAACCTTATAGCGGGACTGGAGACCCAGTACTTC.

The gene calls are TRBV5-1 and TRBJ2-5, with 8 bases that match TRBD2. V gave up 3 bases and J gave up 5 bases; unmatched junction bases: 12. The CDR3 totals 16 residues. The germline CDR1 and CDR2 sequences are SGHRS and YFSETQ. The CDR3 region has the DNA TGCGCCAGCAGCTGGGCCGCCCTAGCGGGCGCCGAGACCCAGTACTTC. This translates into CASSWAALAGAETQYF.

The genes are TRBV7-9 and TRBJ1-4; TRBD1 might be the D (6 bases). This CDR3 region has 14 residues. Germline lookup yields CDR1 SEHNR and CDR2 FQNEAQ (reference sequence). Trimming pared 1 base from V and 6 bases from J, leaving 9 bases between. As DNA, the CDR3 is TGTGCCAGCAGCTTAGGGGCAGGGGATGAAAAACTGTTTTTT. It specifies CASSLGAGDEKLFF.

The chain uses TRBV28 and TRBJ2-1; 7 bases line up with TRBD1. CDR3 size: 16 residues. Germline trimming cut 3 bases from V and 6 bases from J; bases unmatched to any gene: 11. CDR1 MDHEN and CDR2 SYDVKM come from the germline V gene. The CDR3 loop reads CASSFLFNRGGNEQFF. DNA of the CDR3: TGTGCCAGCAGTTTTCTTTTTAACAGGGGTGGCAATGAGCAGTTCTTC.

The V call is TRBV12-3 or TRBV12-4, the J call TRBJ1-2; 7 bases agree with TRBD1. The CDR3 is 13 amino acids. With V trimmed by 3 bases and J by 8 bases, 6 bases remained unmatched. CDR3 in DNA: TGTGCCAGCAGTTTCGACAGGGCGGGGGGCTACACCTTC. Encoded protein: CASSFDRAGGYTF.

The genes are TRBV4-3 and TRBJ1-4; 7 bases fit TRBD1. The CDR3 consists of 19 residues. J was trimmed by 4 bases and V by 1 base; bases with no gene match: 15. Germline CDR1 LGHNA, CDR2 YSLEER. CDR3 protein: CASSQVWSIWDSNNEKLFF. The CDR3, as DNA: TGCGCCAGCAGCCAAGTATGGTCCATATGGGACAGCAATAATGAAAAACTGTTTTTT.

The gene calls are TRBV30 and TRBJ1-3; D is unresolved. The V gene's germline CDR1 is GTSNPN and CDR2 SVGIG (reference sequence). The V gene lost 6 bases and the J gene lost 5 bases, with 20 bases spanning the gap. The CDR3 extends over 15 amino acids. CDR3 loop: CACPNSDSFRNTIYF. The CDR3 coding sequence is TGTGCCTGCCCAAACTCGGACTCCTTTCGAAACACCATATATTTT.